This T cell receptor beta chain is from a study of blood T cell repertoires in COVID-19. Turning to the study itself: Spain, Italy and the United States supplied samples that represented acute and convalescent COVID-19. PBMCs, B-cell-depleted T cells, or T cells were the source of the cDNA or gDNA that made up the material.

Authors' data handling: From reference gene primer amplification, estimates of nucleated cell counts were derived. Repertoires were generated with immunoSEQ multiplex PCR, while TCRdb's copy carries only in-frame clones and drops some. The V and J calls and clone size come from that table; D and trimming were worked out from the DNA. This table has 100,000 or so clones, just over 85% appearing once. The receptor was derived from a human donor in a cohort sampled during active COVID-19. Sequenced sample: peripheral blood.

The chain's CDR3 is CATSRDIRRQGTGTDTQYF. The CDR3 DNA reads as TGTGCCACCAGCAGAGATATCCGTAGGCAGGGGACGGGCACAGATACGCAGTATTTT. The chain has TRBV15 and TRBJ2-3; maybe TRBD1 (6 bases). Trimming stripped 0 bases from V and 1 base from J, with 20 bases between. The germline V gene encodes CDR1 LNHNV and CDR2 YYDKDF (reference sequence). The CDR3 spans 19 residues.